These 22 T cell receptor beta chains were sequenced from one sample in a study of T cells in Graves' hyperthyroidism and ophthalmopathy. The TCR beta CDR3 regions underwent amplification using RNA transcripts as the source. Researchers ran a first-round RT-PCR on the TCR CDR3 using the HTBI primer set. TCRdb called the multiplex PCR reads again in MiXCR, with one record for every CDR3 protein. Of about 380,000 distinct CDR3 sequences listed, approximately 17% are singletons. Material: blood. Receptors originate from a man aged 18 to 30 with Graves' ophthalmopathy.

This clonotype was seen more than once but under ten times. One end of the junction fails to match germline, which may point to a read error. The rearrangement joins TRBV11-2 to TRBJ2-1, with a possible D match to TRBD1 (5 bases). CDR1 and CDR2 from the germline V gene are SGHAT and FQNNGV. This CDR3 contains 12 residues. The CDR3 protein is CASSLGRTTKLF. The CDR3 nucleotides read TGTGCCAGCAGCTTAGGACGGACAACAAAGCTCTTC.

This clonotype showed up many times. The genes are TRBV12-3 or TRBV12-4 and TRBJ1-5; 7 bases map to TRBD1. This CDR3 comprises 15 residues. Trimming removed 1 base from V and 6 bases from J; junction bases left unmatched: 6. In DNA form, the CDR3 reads TGTGCCAGCAGTTTAGAGGCAGGGGGGGGTCAGCCCCAGCATTTT. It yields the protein CASSLEAGGGQPQHF.

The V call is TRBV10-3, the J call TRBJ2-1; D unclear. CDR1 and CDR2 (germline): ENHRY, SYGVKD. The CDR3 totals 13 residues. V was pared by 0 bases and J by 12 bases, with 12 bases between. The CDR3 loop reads CAISESNADRQFF. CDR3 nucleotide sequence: TGTGCCATCAGTGAGTCGAACGCCGATCGGCAGTTCTTC.

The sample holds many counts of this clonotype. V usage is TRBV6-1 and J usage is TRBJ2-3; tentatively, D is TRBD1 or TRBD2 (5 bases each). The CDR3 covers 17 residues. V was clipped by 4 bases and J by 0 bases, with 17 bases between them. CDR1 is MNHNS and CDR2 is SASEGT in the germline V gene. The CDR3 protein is CASSAGRGTSSTDTQYF. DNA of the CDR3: TGTGCCAGCAGTGCGGGACGGGGTACCTCTAGCACAGATACGCAGTATTTT.

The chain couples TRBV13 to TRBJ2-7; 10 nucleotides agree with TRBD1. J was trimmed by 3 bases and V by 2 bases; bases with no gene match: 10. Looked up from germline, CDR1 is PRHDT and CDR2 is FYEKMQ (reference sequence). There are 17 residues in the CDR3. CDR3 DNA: TGTGCCAGCAGCTTAAAAGGGGGGACAGGGGTCCACTACGAGCAGTACTTC. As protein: CASSLKGGTGVHYEQYF.

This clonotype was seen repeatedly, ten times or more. The CDR3 loop is CATSEAGTVSSYTF. The CDR3 coding sequence is TGTGCCACCAGTGAGGCCGGGACGGTTTCAAGCTACACCTTC. V and J are TRBV24-1 and TRBJ1-2, with D perhaps matching TRBD1 (5 bases). This CDR3 comprises 14 residues. The V end lost 4 bases, the J end lost 9 bases, and 17 bases lay between the germline ends. Germline CDR1 reads KGHDR; CDR2 reads SFDVKD.

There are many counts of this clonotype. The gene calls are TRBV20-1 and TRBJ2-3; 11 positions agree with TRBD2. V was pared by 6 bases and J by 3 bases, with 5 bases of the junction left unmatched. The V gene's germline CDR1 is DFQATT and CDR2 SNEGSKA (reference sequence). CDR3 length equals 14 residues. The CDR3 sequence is CSAILAGVTDTQYF. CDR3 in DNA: TGCAGTGCGATACTAGCGGGGGTGACAGATACGCAGTATTTT.

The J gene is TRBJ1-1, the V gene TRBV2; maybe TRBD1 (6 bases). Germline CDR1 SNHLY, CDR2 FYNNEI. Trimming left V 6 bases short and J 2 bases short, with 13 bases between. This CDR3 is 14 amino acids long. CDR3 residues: CASSFGGTNTEAFF. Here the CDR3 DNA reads TGTGCCAGCAGCTTCGGAGGGACAAACACTGAAGCTTTCTTT. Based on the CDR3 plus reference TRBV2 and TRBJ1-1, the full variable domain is EPEVTQTPSHQVTQMGQEVILRCVPISNHLYFYWYRQILGQKVEFLVSFYNNEISEKSEIFDDQFSVERPDGSNFTLKIRSTKLEDSAMYFCASSFGGTNTEAFFGQGTRLTVV.

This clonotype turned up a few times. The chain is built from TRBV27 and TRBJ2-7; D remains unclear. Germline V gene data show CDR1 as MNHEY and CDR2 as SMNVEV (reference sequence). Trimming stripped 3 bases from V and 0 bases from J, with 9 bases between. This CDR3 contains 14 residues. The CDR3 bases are TGTGCCAGCAGTTTTGGGGTCAGCTCCTACGAGCAGTACTTC. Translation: CASSFGVSSYEQYF.

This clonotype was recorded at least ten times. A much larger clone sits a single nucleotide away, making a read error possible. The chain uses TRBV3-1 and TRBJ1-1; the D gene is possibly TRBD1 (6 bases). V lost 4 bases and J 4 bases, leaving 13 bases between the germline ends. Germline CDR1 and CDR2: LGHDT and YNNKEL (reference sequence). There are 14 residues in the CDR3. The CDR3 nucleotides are TGTGCCAGCAGCCGGACAGTCGGAGGCACTGAAGCTTTCTTT. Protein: CASSRTVGGTEAFF.

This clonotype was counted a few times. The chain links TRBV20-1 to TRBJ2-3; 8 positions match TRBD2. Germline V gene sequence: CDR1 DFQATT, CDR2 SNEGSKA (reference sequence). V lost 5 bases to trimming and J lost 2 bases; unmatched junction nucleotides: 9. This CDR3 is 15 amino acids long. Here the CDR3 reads CSAGGGGGYTDTQYF. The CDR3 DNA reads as TGCAGTGCTGGGGGTGGCGGGGGGTACACAGATACGCAGTATTTT.

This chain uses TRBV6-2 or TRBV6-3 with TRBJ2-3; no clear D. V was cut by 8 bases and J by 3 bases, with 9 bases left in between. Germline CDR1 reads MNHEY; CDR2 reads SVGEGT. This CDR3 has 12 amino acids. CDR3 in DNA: TGTGCCAGCGCCTATTTTACAGATACGCAGTATTTT. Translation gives CASAYFTDTQYF.

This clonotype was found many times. The CDR3 reads CASPVEGFYGYTF. The CDR3 coding sequence is TGTGCCAGCCCCGTTGAGGGTTTCTATGGCTACACCTTC. The V and J genes are TRBV2 and TRBJ1-2; unclear D gene. CDR3 length: 13 residues. Germline V CDR1 and CDR2: SNHLY, FYNNEI. Trimming cost V 8 bases and J 4 bases, with 14 bases left between them.

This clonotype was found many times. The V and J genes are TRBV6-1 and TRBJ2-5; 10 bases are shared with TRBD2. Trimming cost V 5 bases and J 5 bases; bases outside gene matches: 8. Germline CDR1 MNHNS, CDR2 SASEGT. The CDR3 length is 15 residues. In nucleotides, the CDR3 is TGTGCCAGCAGTATCCGGACTAGCGGTCCCGAGACCCAGTACTTC. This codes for CASSIRTSGPETQYF.

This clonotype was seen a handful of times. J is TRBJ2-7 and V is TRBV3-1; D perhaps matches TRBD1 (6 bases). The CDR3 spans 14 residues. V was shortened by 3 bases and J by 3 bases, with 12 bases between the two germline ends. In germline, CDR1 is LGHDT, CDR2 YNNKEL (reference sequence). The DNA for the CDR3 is TGTGCCAGCAGCCATGGGGTGGACAGCTACGAGCAGTACTTC. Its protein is CASSHGVDSYEQYF.

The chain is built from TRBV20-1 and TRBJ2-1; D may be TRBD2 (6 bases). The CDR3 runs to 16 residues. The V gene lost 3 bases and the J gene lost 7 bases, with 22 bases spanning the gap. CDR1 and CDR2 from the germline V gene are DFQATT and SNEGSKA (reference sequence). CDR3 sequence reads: CSARDSSSGDNNEQFF. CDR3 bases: TGCAGTGCTAGGGATTCTAGCTCGGGAGATAATAATGAGCAGTTCTTC.

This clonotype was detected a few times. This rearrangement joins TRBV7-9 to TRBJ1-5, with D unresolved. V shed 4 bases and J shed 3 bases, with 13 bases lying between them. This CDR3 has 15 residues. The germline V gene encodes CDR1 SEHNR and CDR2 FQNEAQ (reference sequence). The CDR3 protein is CASSSTLDLNQPQHF. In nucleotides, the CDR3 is TGTGCCAGCAGCTCCACTCTGGACCTCAATCAGCCCCAGCATTTT.

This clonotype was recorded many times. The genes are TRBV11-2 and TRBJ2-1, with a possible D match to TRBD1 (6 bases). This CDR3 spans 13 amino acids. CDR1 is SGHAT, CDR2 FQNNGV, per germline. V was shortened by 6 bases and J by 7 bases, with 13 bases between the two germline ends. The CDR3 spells CASREPTGNEQFF. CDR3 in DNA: TGTGCCAGCAGAGAACCAACAGGGAATGAGCAGTTCTTC. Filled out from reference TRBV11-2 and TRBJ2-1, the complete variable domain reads EAGVAQSPRYKIIEKRQSVAFWCNPISGHATLYWYQQILGQGPKLLIQFQNNGVVDDSQLPKDRFSAERLKGVDSTLKIQPAKLEDSAVYLCASREPTGNEQFFGPGTRLTVL.

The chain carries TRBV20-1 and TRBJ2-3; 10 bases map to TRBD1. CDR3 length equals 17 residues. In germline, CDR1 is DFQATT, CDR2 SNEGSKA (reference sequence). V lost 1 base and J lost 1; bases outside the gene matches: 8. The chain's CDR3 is CSARAPGGTGGTDTQYF. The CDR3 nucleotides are TGCAGTGCTAGAGCCCCAGGGGGGACAGGGGGCACAGATACGCAGTATTTT.

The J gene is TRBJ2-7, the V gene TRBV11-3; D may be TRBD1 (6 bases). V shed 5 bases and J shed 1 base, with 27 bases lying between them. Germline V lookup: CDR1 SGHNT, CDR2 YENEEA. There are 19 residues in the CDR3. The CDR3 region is CASSQDLGGPIWDSYEQYF. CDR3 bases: TGTGCCAGCAGCCAAGATCTAGGGGGACCTATATGGGATTCCTACGAGCAGTACTTC.

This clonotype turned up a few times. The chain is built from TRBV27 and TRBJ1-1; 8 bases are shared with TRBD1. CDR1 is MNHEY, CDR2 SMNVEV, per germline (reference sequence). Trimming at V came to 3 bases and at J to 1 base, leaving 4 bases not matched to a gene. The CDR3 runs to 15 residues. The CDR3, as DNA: TGTGCCAGCAGTTTCCTCGGACAGGGGAACACTGAAGCTTTCTTT. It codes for CASSFLGQGNTEAFF.

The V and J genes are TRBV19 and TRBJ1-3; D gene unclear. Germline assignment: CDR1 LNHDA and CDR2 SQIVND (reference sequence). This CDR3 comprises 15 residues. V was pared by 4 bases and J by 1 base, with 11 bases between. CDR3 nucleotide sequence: TGTGCCAGTAGTACGCTTCTACTTTCTGGAAACACCATATATTTT. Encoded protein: CASSTLLLSGNTIYF.